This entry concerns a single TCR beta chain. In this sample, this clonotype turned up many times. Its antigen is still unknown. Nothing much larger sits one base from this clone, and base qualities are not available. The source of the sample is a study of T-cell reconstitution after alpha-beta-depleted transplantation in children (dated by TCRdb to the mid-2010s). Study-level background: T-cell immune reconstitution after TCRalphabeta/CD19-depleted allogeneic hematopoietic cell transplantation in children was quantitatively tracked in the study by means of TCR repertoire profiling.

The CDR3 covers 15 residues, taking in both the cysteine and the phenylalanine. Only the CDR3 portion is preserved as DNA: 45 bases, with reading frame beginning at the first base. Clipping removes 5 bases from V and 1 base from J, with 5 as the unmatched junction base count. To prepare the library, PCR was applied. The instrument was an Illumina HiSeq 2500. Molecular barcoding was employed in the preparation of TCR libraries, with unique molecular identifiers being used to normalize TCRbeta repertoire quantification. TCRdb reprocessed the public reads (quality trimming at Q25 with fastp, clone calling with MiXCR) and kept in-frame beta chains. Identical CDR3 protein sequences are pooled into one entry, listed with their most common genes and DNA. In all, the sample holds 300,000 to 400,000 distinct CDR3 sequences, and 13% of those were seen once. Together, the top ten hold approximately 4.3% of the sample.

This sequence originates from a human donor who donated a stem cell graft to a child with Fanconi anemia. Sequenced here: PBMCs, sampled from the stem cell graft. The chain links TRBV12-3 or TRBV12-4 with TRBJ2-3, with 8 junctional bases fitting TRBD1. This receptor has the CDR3 CASSDQGAGTDTQYF. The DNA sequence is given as TGTGCCAGCAGTGACCAGGGGGCTGGCACAGATACGCAGTATTTT.